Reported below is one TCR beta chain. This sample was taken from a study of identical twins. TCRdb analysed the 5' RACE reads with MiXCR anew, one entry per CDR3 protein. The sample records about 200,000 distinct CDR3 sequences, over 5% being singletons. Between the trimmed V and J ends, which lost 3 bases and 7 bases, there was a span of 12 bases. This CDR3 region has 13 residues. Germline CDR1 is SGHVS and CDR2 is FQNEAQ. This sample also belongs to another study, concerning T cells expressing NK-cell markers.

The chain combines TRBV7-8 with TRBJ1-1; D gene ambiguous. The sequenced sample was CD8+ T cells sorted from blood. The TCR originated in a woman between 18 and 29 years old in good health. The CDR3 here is CASSFFSTFEAFF. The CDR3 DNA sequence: TGTGCCAGCAGCTTTTTTTCGACCTTTGAAGCTTTCTTT.